The sequence of this TCR beta chain was determined in a study of T-cell reconstitution after alpha-beta-depleted transplantation in children. V lost 4 bases to trimming and J lost 2 bases, with 12 bases between them. The germline CDR1 and CDR2 sequences are SQVTM and ANQGSEA. CDR3 length equals 14 residues. TCRbeta library construction was performed incorporating unique molecular identifiers. Using its own MiXCR run on the PCR reads, TCRdb lists one record per CDR3 protein. The repertoire consists of fewer than 1 million distinct CDR3 sequences, with under 20% occurring once and the leading ten covering approximately 5%.

The chain employs TRBV29-1 and TRBJ2-1; D is perhaps TRBD2 (6 bases). Material: PBMCs, mostly from graft donor cells, obtained 360 days after TCRalphabeta/CD19-depleted stem cell transplant. The clonotype originates from a male patient aged 5 to 17 who had a stem cell transplant for acute lymphoblastic leukemia, so the T cells may come from the graft donor. CDR3 sequence: CSVGAQRAYNEQFF. DNA for the CDR3: TGCAGCGTTGGGGCCCAGCGGGCCTACAATGAGCAGTTCTTC.